Following are 20 T cell receptor beta chains from one sample sequenced in a study of shared clonotypes between healthy human individuals. Some clones are missing from TCRdb's copy, which holds only in-frame ones; the method was immunoSEQ multiplex PCR. Of approximately 620,000 clones detected, more than 95% appear once; the ten largest clones hold about 0.057%. The sequenced material came from naive CD4+ T cells sorted from blood. Subset described: CD45RA+ positively selected. These receptors came from a woman in her twenties or thirties in good health.

The J gene is TRBJ2-7, the V gene TRBV10-2, with D unresolved. This CDR3 has 12 amino acids. The germline CDR1 and CDR2 sequences are WSHSY and SAAADI. Trimming removed 3 bases at V and 7 bases at J, with 10 bases between. The CDR3 region is CASSDNRREQYF. The CDR3 DNA reads as TGCGCCAGCAGTGACAATCGGCGGGAGCAGTACTTC.

This rearrangement joins TRBV9 to TRBJ2-5; TRBD2 agrees at 8 bases. The CDR3 is made up of 18 amino acids. Germline V gene lookup returns CDR1 SGDLS and CDR2 YYNGEE. After removal of 1 base from V and 2 bases from J, the junction contained 13 bases not matched to a gene. CDR3 sequence: CASSVTQLPGLGQETQYF. CDR3 nucleotides: TGTGCCAGCAGCGTAACCCAACTACCGGGACTAGGGCAAGAGACCCAGTACTTC. The variable domain in full, with the rest retrieved from reference TRBV9 and TRBJ2-5, is DSGVTQTPKHLITATGQRVTLRCSPRSGDLSVYWYQQSLDQGLQFLIQYYNGEERAKGNILERFSAQQFPDLHSELNLSSLELGDSALYFCASSVTQLPGLGQETQYFGPGTRLLVL.

Comment on this clone: Other DNA sequences in this specimen translate into the identical CDR3. V gene TRBV18 combines with J gene TRBJ1-5; D might be TRBD1 (5 bases). From germline, CDR1 is KGHSH and CDR2 LQKENI. V dropped 3 bases and J dropped 4 bases, with 10 bases sitting between them. This CDR3 spans 14 amino acids. The CDR3 here is CASSPGVSNQPQHF. As DNA, the CDR3 is TGTGCCAGCTCACCGGGGGTGAGTAATCAGCCCCAGCATTTT.

The gene calls are TRBV11-2 and TRBJ2-5, with TRBD1 matching 10 bases. Matching the DNA end better, TRBJ2-7 makes the J call doubtful. This CDR3 is 15 amino acids long. Germline V gene data show CDR1 as SGHAT and CDR2 as FQNNGV. CDR3 sequence reads: CASSSGDRGSYEQYF. CDR3 nucleotides: TGTGCCAGCAGCTCAGGGGACAGGGGTTCCTACGAGCAGTACTTC.

V is TRBV2 and J is TRBJ1-1; unclear D gene. CDR3 length: 11 residues. Germline loops: CDR1 SNHLY, CDR2 FYNNEI. Trimming shortened V by 7 bases and J by 0 bases, and 3 bases separated the two germline ends. The CDR3 sequence: CASTVNTEAFF. The CDR3 DNA sequence: TGTGCCAGCACAGTGAACACTGAAGCTTTCTTT. The entire variable domain, with the rest obtained from reference TRBV2 and TRBJ1-1, is as follows: EPEVTQTPSHQVTQMGQEVILRCVPISNHLYFYWYRQILGQKVEFLVSFYNNEISEKSEIFDDQFSVERPDGSNFTLKIRSTKLEDSAMYFCASTVNTEAFFGQGTRLTVV.

The CDR3 coding sequence is TGTGCCTGGAGTGTTCTAGCGGGAGGATACGAGCAGTACTTC. Its protein is CAWSVLAGGYEQYF. The V and J genes are TRBV30 and TRBJ2-7; the match to TRBD2 covers 11 bases. With 0 bases clipped from V and 4 bases from J, the junction kept 2 bases outside the gene matches. This CDR3 comprises 14 residues. CDR1 and CDR2 (germline): GTSNPN, SVGIG (reference sequence). Full variable domain (missing parts from reference TRBV30 and TRBJ2-7): SQTIHQWPATLVQPVGSPLSLECTVEGTSNPNLYWYRQAAGRGLQLLFYSVGIGQISSEVPQNLSASRPQDRQFILSSKKLLLSDSGFYLCAWSVLAGGYEQYFGPGTRLTVT.

The chain couples TRBV7-2 to TRBJ1-3; 7 nucleotides align to TRBD1. Losses at the gene ends were 4 bases for V and 0 bases for J; bases not matched to a gene: 3. The CDR3 has 15 residues. The germline CDR1 and CDR2 sequences are SGHTA and FQGNSA. CDR3: CASSYDRASGNTIYF. As DNA, the CDR3 is TGTGCCAGCAGCTACGACAGGGCCTCTGGAAACACCATATATTTT.

The J gene is TRBJ1-1, the V gene TRBV28, with a possible D match to TRBD1 (5 bases). V gave up 7 bases and J gave up 4 bases, with 16 bases separating them. This CDR3 is 14 amino acids long. The germline CDR1 and CDR2 sequences are MDHEN and SYDVKM. CDR3 region: CASKQGGLGTEAFF. In DNA form, the CDR3 reads TGTGCCAGCAAGCAGGGAGGGTTGGGCACTGAAGCTTTCTTT.

Regarding this clone: This sample also contains other DNA sequences that code for the same CDR3. V usage is TRBV19 and J usage is TRBJ1-1, with D perhaps TRBD1 (5 bases). Germline V lookup: CDR1 LNHDA, CDR2 SQIVND (reference sequence). This CDR3 comprises 14 residues. With 6 bases removed from V and 1 base from J, the gap between germline ends came to 12 bases. The CDR3 spells CASRTGRGNTEAFF. CDR3 bases: TGTGCCAGTAGAACGGGACGGGGGAACACTGAAGCTTTCTTT.

The chain couples TRBV18 to TRBJ1-2; possibly TRBD1 for D (5 bases). V lost 0 bases, J lost 4 bases, and 12 bases lay in between. In germline, CDR1 is KGHSH, CDR2 LQKENI. CDR3 size: 15 residues. CDR3 region: CASSPPVQGAYGYTF. The CDR3 region has the DNA TGTGCCAGCTCACCACCAGTGCAGGGTGCCTATGGCTACACCTTC.

The count of this clone is one. V and J are TRBV28 and TRBJ2-3; D uncertain. CDR1 is MDHEN and CDR2 is SYDVKM in the germline V gene. Trimming cost V 11 bases and J 3 bases, with 15 bases left between them. The CDR3 totals 13 residues. The CDR3 sequence is CASARLVTDTQYF. DNA of the CDR3: TGTGCCTCCGCACGGCTTGTAACAGATACGCAGTATTTT.

This clone was counted once. The chain joins TRBV19 to TRBJ1-5; D possibly corresponds to TRBD1 (5 bases). The CDR3 totals 14 residues. Trimming took off 2 bases at V and 5 bases at J, with 10 bases between the two ends. Germline assignment: CDR1 LNHDA and CDR2 SQIVND (reference sequence). For the CDR3, the DNA is TGTGCCAGTAGTATACAGGGTACCTATCAGCCCCAGCATTTT. Translation: CASSIQGTYQPQHF.

V usage is TRBV6-1 and J usage is TRBJ1-2; weak D call: TRBD1 (6 bases). Trimming shortened V by 4 bases and J by 4 bases, and 19 bases separated the two germline ends. CDR1 and CDR2 from the germline V gene are MNHNS and SASEGT. The CDR3 contains 16 residues. The CDR3 DNA reads TGTGCCAGCAGTGTAAACCGGGACGGGACATCCTATGGCTACACCTTC. Its protein is CASSVNRDGTSYGYTF.

The J gene is TRBJ2-2, the V gene TRBV10-3, with TRBD2 identical over 11 bases. The CDR3 is 17 amino acids. The V gene end was trimmed by 2 bases and the J gene end by 0 bases; junction bases not matched to a gene: 2. Germline V gene data show CDR1 as ENHRY and CDR2 as SYGVKD. The CDR3 protein is CAISELAGGSNTGELFF. Written as DNA, the CDR3 is TGTGCCATCAGTGAGCTAGCGGGAGGCTCGAACACCGGGGAGCTGTTTTTT.

The chain joins TRBV6-6 to TRBJ2-7; 7 bases match TRBD2. V was pared by 2 bases and J by 2 bases, with 6 bases of the junction left unmatched. The CDR3 runs to 15 residues. CDR1 MNHNY and CDR2 SVGAGI come from the germline V gene (reference sequence). As DNA, the CDR3 is TGTGCCAGCAGTTACCCTGAGCGGGGAACCTACGAGCAGTACTTC. Translation gives CASSYPERGTYEQYF.

The V call is TRBV5-1, the J call TRBJ2-7, with D uncertain. The V and J ends lost 0 bases and 5 bases respectively, with 3 bases between them. Germline V CDR1 and CDR2: SGHRS, YFSETQ. The CDR3 runs to 11 residues. CDR3 nucleotide sequence: TGCGCCAGCAGCTTGGATCACGAGCAGTACTTC. Protein product: CASSLDHEQYF.

The rearrangement uses TRBV7-8 and TRBJ1-5; no firm D call. Germline V gene data show CDR1 as SGHVS and CDR2 as FQNEAQ. This CDR3 region has 15 residues. The V gene lost 4 bases and the J gene lost 0 bases, with 10 bases spanning the gap. The CDR3 DNA sequence: TGTGCCAGCAGCTACAGAGGCGGTAGCAATCAGCCCCAGCATTTT. As protein: CASSYRGGSNQPQHF.

This clone was seen a single time. The J gene is TRBJ2-5, the V gene TRBV28; TRBD2 aligns across 9 bases. The length of the CDR3 is 17 residues. In germline, CDR1 is MDHEN, CDR2 SYDVKM. With 2 bases clipped from V and 1 base from J, the junction kept 8 bases outside the gene matches. The CDR3 nucleotides read TGTGCCAGCAGTTTACCCCAGGCGGGAGGGCCCCAAGAGACCCAGTACTTC. Residues: CASSLPQAGGPQETQYF.

The chain combines TRBV6-6 with TRBJ2-2; unclear D gene. The CDR3 length is 14 residues. The V and J ends lost 4 bases and 5 bases respectively, with 11 bases between them. The germline CDR1 and CDR2 sequences are MNHNY and SVGAGI (reference sequence). The CDR3, as DNA: TGTGCCAGCAGTTCGCGAGAGGAGACCGGGGAGCTGTTTTTT. Its protein product is CASSSREETGELFF.

The gene calls are TRBV7-9 and TRBJ2-3; 7 bases are shared with TRBD2. Germline CDR1 and CDR2: SEHNR and FQNEAQ (reference sequence). This CDR3 region has 16 residues. J gave up 0 bases and V 6 bases, and 9 bases lay outside the gene matches. As DNA, the CDR3 is TGTGCCAGCAGTTATACCGGGACTACTAGCACAGATACGCAGTATTTT. This translates into CASSYTGTTSTDTQYF.